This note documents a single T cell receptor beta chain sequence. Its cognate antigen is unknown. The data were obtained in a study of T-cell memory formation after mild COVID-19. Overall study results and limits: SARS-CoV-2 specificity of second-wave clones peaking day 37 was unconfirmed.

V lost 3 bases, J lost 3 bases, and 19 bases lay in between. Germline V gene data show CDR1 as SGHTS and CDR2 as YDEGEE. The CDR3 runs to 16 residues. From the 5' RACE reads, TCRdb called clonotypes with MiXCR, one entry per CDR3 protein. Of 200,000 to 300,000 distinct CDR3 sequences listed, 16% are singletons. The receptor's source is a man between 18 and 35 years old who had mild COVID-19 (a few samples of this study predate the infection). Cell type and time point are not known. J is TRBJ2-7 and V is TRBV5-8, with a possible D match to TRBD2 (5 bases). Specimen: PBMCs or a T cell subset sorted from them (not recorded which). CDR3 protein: CASSSEGGQAYYEQYV. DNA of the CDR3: TGTGCCAGCAGCTCCGAAGGAGGTCAGGCGTACTACGAGCAGTACGTC.